Listed here are 8 T cell receptor beta chains from one sample, sequenced in a study of cytomegalovirus exposure and HLA in healthy donors. The PCR contained 60 Vbeta and 13 Jbeta primers. The method was immunoSEQ multiplex PCR; TCRdb's version includes in-frame clones alone and lacks a portion of them. In the table there are 95,000 to 150,000 clones, over 65% of which are singletons. Sequenced input: PBMCs. The receptors derive from a man between 35 and 55 years old in good health and CMV-seropositive.

The J gene is TRBJ2-7, the V gene TRBV7-8, with a tentative D call TRBD1 (5 bases). CDR1 SGHVS and CDR2 FQNEAQ come from the germline V gene. CDR3 length: 13 amino acids. V was pared by 6 bases and J by 4 bases, with 13 bases between. CDR3 coding DNA: TGTGCCAGCAGGGGGCGCTTAGTTTACGAGCAGTACTTC. Protein sequence: CASRGRLVYEQYF.

V usage is TRBV7-8 and J usage is TRBJ1-1; D call uncertain. Germline V gene sequence: CDR1 SGHVS, CDR2 FQNEAQ. This CDR3 is 14 amino acids long. Trimming took off 5 bases at V and 1 base at J, with 11 bases between the two ends. This CDR3 is CASSTSSPNTEAFF. CDR3 DNA sequence: TGTGCCAGCAGCACAAGTTCCCCGAACACTGAAGCTTTCTTT.

This rearrangement joins TRBV14 to TRBJ2-2, with D tentatively TRBD2 (6 bases). CDR3 length equals 15 residues. Trimming pared 3 bases from V and 5 bases from J, leaving 13 bases between. CDR1 SGHDN and CDR2 FVKESK come from the germline V gene. The CDR3 coding sequence is TGTGCCAGCAGCCAGAGCCCCCGGGGGACCGGGGAGCTGTTTTTT. It translates to CASSQSPRGTGELFF. Full variable domain (remainder filled in from reference TRBV14 and TRBJ2-2): EAGVTQFPSHSVIEKGQTVTLRCDPISGHDNLYWYRRVMGKEIKFLLHFVKESKQDESGMPNNRFLAERTGGTYSTLKVQPAELEDSGVYFCASSQSPRGTGELFFGEGSRLTVL.

The chain uses TRBV6-4 and TRBJ2-5; the match to TRBD2 covers 13 bases. Germline assignment: CDR1 MRHNA and CDR2 SNTAGT. The V and J ends lost 9 bases and 5 bases, in that order; junction bases with no gene match: 6. The CDR3 totals 14 residues. CDR3 sequence: CASAPTSGGETQYF. CDR3 nucleotide sequence: TGTGCCAGTGCCCCGACTAGCGGGGGGGAGACCCAGTACTTC.

The V and J genes are TRBV15 and TRBJ2-5; TRBD2 matches 9 bases. This CDR3 region has 14 residues. Losses at the gene ends were 1 base for V and 4 bases for J; bases not matched to a gene: 1. Germline-derived CDR1 and CDR2 are LNHNV and YYDKDF (reference sequence). This chain's CDR3 is CATSRAAGGETQYF. Here the CDR3 DNA reads TGTGCCACCAGCAGAGCAGCGGGGGGAGAGACCCAGTACTTC. Full variable domain (rest looked up from reference TRBV15 and TRBJ2-5): DAMVIQNPRYQVTQFGKPVTLSCSQTLNHNVMYWYQQKSSQAPKLLFHYYDKDFNNEADTPDNFQSRRPNTSFCFLDIRSPGLGDTAMYLCATSRAAGGETQYFGPGTRLLVL.

This clone appeared a single time. The rearrangement joins TRBV27 to TRBJ2-1, with D possibly matching TRBD1 (5 bases). The V end was cut by 4 bases, the J end by 4 bases, with 11 bases between. This CDR3 spans 14 amino acids. CDR1 and CDR2 (germline): MNHEY, SMNVEV (reference sequence). CDR3 coding DNA: TGTGCCAGCAGTTGGCCAGGGCGATACAATGAGCAGTTCTTC. This encodes CASSWPGRYNEQFF.

This chain links TRBV11-2 with TRBJ2-7, with D tentatively TRBD2 (6 bases). CDR3 size: 14 residues. Trimming removed 4 bases from V and 3 bases from J, with 13 bases in between. The V gene's germline CDR1 is SGHAT and CDR2 FQNNGV. As DNA, the CDR3 is TGTGCCAGCAGCTCCCGACTAGTAAACTACGAGCAGTACTTC. Translating it yields CASSSRLVNYEQYF.

The chain recombines TRBV5-4 with TRBJ1-3; tentative D call: TRBD1 (5 bases). This CDR3 has 15 amino acids. With 0 bases removed from V and 0 bases from J, the gap between germline ends came to 7 bases. Germline lookup yields CDR1 SGHNT and CDR2 YYREEE (reference sequence). The DNA of the CDR3 is TGTGCCAGCAGCTTGGCAGGGCCCTCTGGAAACACCATATATTTT. Its translation is CASSLAGPSGNTIYF.